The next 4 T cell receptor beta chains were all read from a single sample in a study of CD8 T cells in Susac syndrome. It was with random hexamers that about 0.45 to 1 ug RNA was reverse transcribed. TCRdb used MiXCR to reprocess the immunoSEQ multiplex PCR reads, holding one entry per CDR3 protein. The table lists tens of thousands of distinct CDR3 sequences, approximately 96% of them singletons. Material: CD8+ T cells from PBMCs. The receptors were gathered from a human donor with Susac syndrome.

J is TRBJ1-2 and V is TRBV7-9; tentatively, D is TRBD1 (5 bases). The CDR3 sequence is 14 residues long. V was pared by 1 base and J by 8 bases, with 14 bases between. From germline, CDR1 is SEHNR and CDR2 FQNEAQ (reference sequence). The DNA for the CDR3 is TGTGCCAGCAGCTTAGGGGGGACCCCAACGGGCTACACCTTC. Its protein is CASSLGGTPTGYTF.

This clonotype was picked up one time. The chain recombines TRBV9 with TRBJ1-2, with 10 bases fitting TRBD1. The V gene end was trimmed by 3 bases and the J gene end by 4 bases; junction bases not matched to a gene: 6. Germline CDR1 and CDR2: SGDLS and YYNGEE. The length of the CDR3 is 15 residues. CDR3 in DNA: TGTGCCAGCAGCGCCAGACAGGGGGCACGCTATGGCTACACCTTC. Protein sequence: CASSARQGARYGYTF.

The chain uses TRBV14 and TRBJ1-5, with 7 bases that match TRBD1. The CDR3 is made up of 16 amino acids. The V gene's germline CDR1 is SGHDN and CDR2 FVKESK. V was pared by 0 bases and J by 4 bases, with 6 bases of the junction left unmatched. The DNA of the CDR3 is TGTGCCAGCAGCCAAGAACGGGTACAGGGGAATCAGCCCCAGCATTTT. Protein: CASSQERVQGNQPQHF. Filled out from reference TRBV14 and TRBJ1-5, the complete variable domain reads EAGVTQFPSHSVIEKGQTVTLRCDPISGHDNLYWYRRVMGKEIKFLLHFVKESKQDESGMPNNRFLAERTGGTYSTLKVQPAELEDSGVYFCASSQERVQGNQPQHFGDGTRLSIL.

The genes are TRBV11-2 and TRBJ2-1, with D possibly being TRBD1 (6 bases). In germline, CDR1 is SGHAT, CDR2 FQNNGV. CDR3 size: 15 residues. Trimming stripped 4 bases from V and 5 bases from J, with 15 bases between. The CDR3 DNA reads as TGTGCCAGCAGCTACCGACAGGTTAAAAACAATGAGCAGTTCTTC. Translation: CASSYRQVKNNEQFF.